These 13 T cell receptor beta chains came from one sample sequenced in a study of blood T cell repertoires in COVID-19. The repertoire was sequenced with immunoSEQ multiplex PCR; TCRdb's copy has only in-frame clones and lacks some. In the table there are approximately 120,000 clones, around 84% of which are singletons. Sample: peripheral blood. These receptors all come from a woman older than 75 with active or convalescent COVID-19.

The chain carries TRBV9 and TRBJ2-7; 9 positions match TRBD2. V lost 4 bases, J lost 5 bases, and 16 bases stayed unmatched. The CDR3 has 17 amino acids. The V gene's germline CDR1 is SGDLS and CDR2 YYNGEE. CDR3 nucleotides: TGTGCCAGCAGCCCTACGTTATCTGGTAGCGGGAGTCACGAGCAGTACTTC. Translating gives CASSPTLSGSGSHEQYF.

This sequence joins TRBV5-1 and TRBJ2-7; 9 bases map to TRBD1. V lost 4 bases and J lost 6; bases outside the gene matches: 8. CDR1 and CDR2 (germline): SGHRS, YFSETQ. The CDR3 length is 14 residues. CDR3 in amino acids: CASSVGQGESEQYF. For the CDR3, the DNA is TGCGCCAGCAGCGTGGGACAGGGAGAGTCCGAGCAGTACTTC.

The chain uses TRBV13 and TRBJ1-4; D possibly corresponds to TRBD1 (6 bases). The CDR3 consists of 14 residues. V lost 6 bases to trimming and J lost 2 bases, with 10 bases between them. Germline V gene data show CDR1 as PRHDT and CDR2 as FYEKMQ (reference sequence). The CDR3 DNA sequence: TGTGCCAGCAGGCAACAGGGCACTAATGAAAAACTGTTTTTT. Encoded protein: CASRQQGTNEKLFF.

The chain is built from TRBV3-1 (or the pseudogene TRBV3-2) and TRBJ2-7; TRBD1 matches 9 bases. Germline assignment: CDR1 LGHDT and CDR2 YNNKEL (reference sequence). Trimming removed 4 bases from V and 5 bases from J; junction bases left unmatched: 9. This CDR3 spans 15 amino acids. CDR3 residues: CASSPRQGVTNEQYF. Here the CDR3 DNA reads TGTGCCAGCAGCCCCCGACAGGGGGTCACCAACGAGCAGTACTTC.

The chain employs TRBV27 and TRBJ2-7, with 12 bases aligning to TRBD2. The CDR3 runs 14 residues. The germline gives CDR1 MNHEY, CDR2 SMNVEV (reference sequence). J lost 4 bases, V lost 7 bases, and 5 bases had no gene match. The CDR3 region has the DNA TGTGCCAGCACTAGGACTAGCGGGATGTACGAGCAGTACTTC. Amino acid sequence: CASTRTSGMYEQYF.

This chain links TRBV7-9 with TRBJ2-1; 16 bases align to TRBD2. This CDR3 has 15 residues. With 5 bases clipped from V and 7 bases from J, the junction kept 2 bases outside the gene matches. Germline CDR1 is SEHNR and CDR2 is FQNEAQ (reference sequence). This chain's CDR3 is CASSAGLAGGNEQFF. In nucleotides, the CDR3 is TGTGCCAGCAGCGCGGGACTAGCGGGGGGGAATGAGCAGTTCTTC.

DNA for the CDR3: TGTGCCAGCACCTCCGACAGGCGCGGCTACACCTTC. Amino acid sequence: CASTSDRRGYTF. The chain couples TRBV2 to TRBJ1-2, with a weak D call TRBD1 (6 bases). V lost 7 bases and J 8 bases, leaving 14 bases between the germline ends. Germline CDR1 reads SNHLY; CDR2 reads FYNNEI. This CDR3 has 12 amino acids.

The CDR3 sequence: CASSVQGYNSPLHF. The CDR3 DNA follows: TGTGCCAGCAGTGTACAGGGGTATAATTCACCCCTCCACTTT. The chain uses TRBV25-1 and TRBJ1-6; the match to TRBD1 covers 7 bases. The V gene end was trimmed by 4 bases and the J gene end by 4 bases; junction bases not matched to a gene: 1. This CDR3 contains 14 residues. Per germline, CDR1 MGHDK and CDR2 SYGVNS.

The CDR3 DNA follows: TGTGCCAGCAGCTTAGTGAGGGGAGGGGGCTATGGCTACACCTTC. Encoded protein: CASSLVRGGGYGYTF. The V and J genes are TRBV11-2 and TRBJ1-2, with a tentative D call TRBD1 (6 bases). Germline CDR1 reads SGHAT; CDR2 reads FQNNGV. This CDR3 is built from 15 residues. The V gene lost 1 base and the J gene lost 4 bases, with 13 bases spanning the gap.

This rearrangement joins TRBV19 to TRBJ2-6, with D unclear. Germline CDR1 reads LNHDA; CDR2 reads SQIVND (reference sequence). The CDR3 is 14 amino acids. V lost 5 bases, J lost 0 bases, and 5 bases lay in between. DNA for the CDR3: TGTGCCAGTAGTTCGTCCTCTGGGGCCAACGTCCTGACTTTC. This encodes CASSSSSGANVLTF.

The chain's CDR3 is CASSPHGGETQYF. The CDR3 DNA reads as TGTGCCAGCAGTCCACACGGGGGGGAGACCCAGTACTTC. The genes are TRBV28 and TRBJ2-5; TRBD2 aligns across 7 bases. The CDR3 totals 13 residues. With V trimmed by 5 bases and J by 5 bases, 5 bases remained unmatched. The germline V gene has CDR1 MDHEN and CDR2 SYDVKM.

This sequence joins TRBV3-1 (or the pseudogene TRBV3-2) and TRBJ2-5; weak D call: TRBD2 (6 bases). V lost 4 bases and J 0 bases, leaving 15 bases between the germline ends. This CDR3 has 16 residues. Germline V gives CDR1 LGHDT, CDR2 YNNKEL (reference sequence). The CDR3: CASSPGGTLHQETQYF. CDR3 nucleotides: TGTGCCAGCAGCCCCGGCGGGACCCTCCACCAAGAGACCCAGTACTTC.

V and J are TRBV18 and TRBJ1-6; 8 nucleotides agree with TRBD1. V was pared by 6 bases and J by 7 bases, with 8 bases of the junction left unmatched. CDR3 size: 15 residues. Germline V gene data show CDR1 as KGHSH and CDR2 as LQKENI. The CDR3 DNA reads TGTGCCAGCTCGGGCGACAGGGGAAGAAATTCACCCCTCCACTTT. Translated, it gives CASSGDRGRNSPLHF.